These 32 T cell receptor beta chains share one sample of origin, sequenced in a study of identical twins. Using its own MiXCR run on the 5' RACE reads, TCRdb lists one record per CDR3 protein. Of some 330,000 distinct CDR3 sequences listed, approximately 8.7% are singletons. Sequencing was carried out using naive T cells sorted from blood. The origin of the receptors is a woman aged 50 to 65 in good health.

This chain uses TRBV10-1 with TRBJ2-1; TRBD1 matches at 12 bases. Germline CDR1 is WNHNN and CDR2 is SYGVQD (reference sequence). This CDR3 spans 13 amino acids. V was pared by 6 bases and J by 9 bases, with 3 bases of the junction left unmatched. The chain's CDR3 is CASRGTGGFEQFF. In DNA, the CDR3 is TGCGCCAGCAGGGGGACAGGGGGCTTTGAGCAGTTCTTC.

This clonotype was seen repeatedly, ten times or more. The V call is TRBV19, the J call TRBJ2-7; 8 nucleotides match TRBD1. Germline V gene sequence: CDR1 LNHDA, CDR2 SQIVND (reference sequence). The V and J ends lost 1 base and 4 bases, in that order; junction bases with no gene match: 6. This CDR3 contains 15 residues. CDR3 region: CASSIAHQGAYEQYV. The CDR3 DNA is TGTGCCAGTAGTATAGCCCATCAGGGGGCATACGAGCAGTACGTC.

This clonotype was picked up many times. The V gene is TRBV7-9, the J gene TRBJ1-5; no reliable D call. CDR1 and CDR2 from the germline V gene are SEHNR and FQNEAQ (reference sequence). Trimming left V 3 bases short and J 7 bases short, with 13 bases between. This CDR3 has 14 amino acids. The CDR3 loop reads CASSLSVGGQPQHF. The CDR3 DNA follows: TGTGCCAGCAGCTTGTCAGTAGGAGGCCAGCCCCAGCATTTT.

CDR3 protein: CASSPGQGMGQYF. DNA for the CDR3: TGTGCCAGCTCACCTGGACAGGGTATGGGGCAGTACTTC. This rearrangement joins TRBV18 to TRBJ2-7; 8 nucleotides match TRBD1. Trimming at V came to 3 bases and at J to 9 bases, leaving 7 bases not matched to a gene. Germline CDR1 KGHSH, CDR2 LQKENI. The CDR3 spans 13 residues.

This clonotype was found many times. This chain joins TRBV6-5 and TRBJ2-7; D gene unclear. V lost 1 base and J lost 0, with 7 bases in between. Germline V gene lookup returns CDR1 MNHEY and CDR2 SVGAGI. The CDR3 sequence is 14 residues long. CDR3 residues: CASSYFLDSYEQYF. CDR3 nucleotide sequence: TGTGCCAGCAGTTACTTCCTGGACTCCTACGAGCAGTACTTC.

This clonotype was found many times. The rearrangement uses TRBV30 and TRBJ1-1; D unresolved. With 0 bases removed from V and 4 bases from J, the gap between germline ends came to 6 bases. Germline V gene data show CDR1 as GTSNPN and CDR2 as SVGIG (reference sequence). The CDR3 consists of 12 residues. The CDR3 region is CAWSVTGTEAFF. DNA of the CDR3: TGTGCCTGGAGTGTAACCGGCACTGAAGCTTTCTTT.

This clonotype was counted between two and nine times. The chain links TRBV12-3 or TRBV12-4 to TRBJ2-6; TRBD1 matches at 8 bases. The CDR3 spans 16 residues. Trimming removed 4 bases from V and 2 bases from J; junction bases left unmatched: 4. The CDR3 nucleotides are TGTGCCAGCAGTTCGCCGGACAGGGCTGGGGCCAACGTCCTGACTTTC. It codes for CASSSPDRAGANVLTF.

The chain has TRBV20-1 and TRBJ2-1, with D maybe TRBD1 (5 bases). The germline V gene encodes CDR1 DFQATT and CDR2 SNEGSKA (reference sequence). The CDR3 sequence is 15 residues long. The V end lost 1 base, the J end lost 6 bases, and 16 bases lay between the germline ends. Here the CDR3 reads CSARATQGSSNEQFF. The CDR3 DNA follows: TGCAGTGCTAGAGCCACCCAGGGTTCTTCCAATGAGCAGTTCTTC.

This clonotype was counted a few times. The J gene is TRBJ2-4, the V gene TRBV20-1, with TRBD1 matching 9 bases. Germline loops: CDR1 DFQATT, CDR2 SNEGSKA (reference sequence). The CDR3 loop spans 14 amino acids. J gave up 6 bases and V 5 bases, and 8 bases lay outside the gene matches. The CDR3 here is CSAWTGASGNIQYF. In nucleotides, the CDR3 is TGCAGTGCTTGGACAGGGGCGTCGGGAAACATTCAGTACTTC.

This clonotype was seen only a few times. This chain connects TRBV3-1 to TRBJ1-4; TRBD1 agrees at 7 bases. V trimming: 1 base; J trimming: 6 bases; junction bases outside the gene matches: 5. This CDR3 contains 15 residues. Germline CDR1 LGHDT, CDR2 YNNKEL (reference sequence). CDR3 in amino acids: CASSQGGQPDEKLFF. The DNA of the CDR3 is TGTGCCAGCAGCCAAGGGGGACAGCCAGATGAAAAACTGTTTTTT. Supplemented by reference TRBV3-1 and TRBJ1-4, the full variable domain reads DTAVSQTPKYLVTQMGNDKSIKCEQNLGHDTMYWYKQDSKKFLKIMFSYNNKELIINETVPNRFSPKSPDKAHLNLHINSLELGDSAVYFCASSQGGQPDEKLFFGSGTQLSVL.

This clonotype was observed at least ten times. The chain uses TRBV7-3 and TRBJ2-1, with 9 positions matching TRBD1. Germline lookup yields CDR1 SGHTA and CDR2 FQGTGA. The CDR3 contains 15 residues. V trimming: 1 base; J trimming: 7 bases; junction bases outside the gene matches: 5. The CDR3 loop is CASSLRDRDVNEQFF. For the CDR3, the DNA is TGTGCCAGCAGCTTAAGGGACAGGGATGTGAATGAGCAGTTCTTC.

The table lists this clonotype with a few counts. This chain uses TRBV6-6 with TRBJ1-2, with TRBD1 matching over 8 bases. CDR1 is MNHNY and CDR2 is SVGAGI in the germline V gene (reference sequence). The CDR3 consists of 12 residues. With V trimmed by 7 bases and J by 8 bases, 6 bases remained unmatched. CDR3 DNA sequence: TGTGCCAGCAACCCGGACAGGGTCGGCTACACCTTC. Residues: CASNPDRVGYTF.

The chain joins TRBV24-1 to TRBJ2-2; D assignment may be TRBD1 or TRBD2 (6 bases each). CDR1 is KGHDR and CDR2 is SFDVKD in the germline V gene. The CDR3 sequence is 15 residues long. Between the trimmed V and J ends, which lost 2 bases and 6 bases, there was a span of 12 bases. CDR3 bases: TGTGCCACCAGTGATTCCGGGGGCCGATCCGGGGAGCTGTTTTTT. This translates into CATSDSGGRSGELFF.

The rearrangement uses TRBV15 and TRBJ2-3, with 10 bases matching TRBD2. The junction had 5 bases not matched to a gene; V was cut back by 1 base and J by 1 base. Per germline, CDR1 LNHNV and CDR2 YYDKDF (reference sequence). This CDR3 is 17 amino acids long. The CDR3 nucleotides are TGTGCCACCAGCAGAGCGCCTAGCGGGAGAGGCACAGATACGCAGTATTTT. Amino acids: CATSRAPSGRGTDTQYF.

This clonotype was seen only once. Just one base apart from a much larger clone, this may be a read error. V and J are TRBV9 and TRBJ2-3; the D gene is possibly TRBD1 (5 bases). CDR3 size: 16 residues. CDR1 SGDLS and CDR2 YYNGEE come from the germline V gene. CDR3 sequence (DNA): TGTGCCAGCAGCGTATCCGGACACAAATTCACAGATCCGCAGTATTTT. Translation gives CASSVSGHKFTDPQYF.

This clonotype was seen a handful of times. The V gene is TRBV5-1, the J gene TRBJ1-2; D unresolved. CDR1 is SGHRS, CDR2 YFSETQ, per germline. The CDR3 is 15 residues long. V dropped 5 bases and J dropped 6 bases, with 20 bases sitting between them. CDR3 sequence: CASSSTRTESHGYTF. The CDR3 nucleotides read TGCGCCAGCAGTTCCACTCGAACAGAAAGCCATGGCTACACCTTC.

This clonotype showed up just a few times. DNA for the CDR3: TGCAGTGCCCGGATTCCCGGGAGGCCCCTCGAGCAGTACTTC. Its translation is CSARIPGRPLEQYF. The chain links TRBV20-1 to TRBJ2-7, with TRBD2 matching 7 bases. Per the germline V gene, CDR1 is DFQATT and CDR2 is SNEGSKA (reference sequence). The CDR3 is 14 amino acids. Trimming took 6 bases from V and 6 from J; bases not matched to a gene: 14.

Note on this clonotype: This may stem from a read error, because a much larger clone lies one nucleotide away. The chain links TRBV12-3 or TRBV12-4 to TRBJ2-1, with TRBD2 matching over 9 bases. The V and J ends lost 6 bases and 2 bases, in that order; junction bases with no gene match: 5. CDR3 length equals 15 residues. As DNA, the CDR3 is TGTGCCAGCAGCCGTAGCGGGAGCCCCTACAATGAGCAGTTCTTC. This translates into CASSRSGSPYNEQFF.

The rearrangement uses TRBV12-3 or TRBV12-4 and TRBJ2-7, with 11 positions matching TRBD2. The V segment lost 10 bases and the J segment 4 bases; nucleotides outside the gene matches: 9. CDR3 length equals 14 residues. The CDR3 here is CATSSSGRRYEQYF. The CDR3 coding sequence is TGTGCCACTTCCTCTAGCGGGAGGAGGTACGAGCAGTACTTC.

This clonotype occurred many times. This chain uses TRBV5-5 with TRBJ2-2; D is unresolved. Trimming stripped 4 bases from V and 10 bases from J, with 14 bases between. Germline CDR1 is SGHKS and CDR2 is YYEKEE (reference sequence). This CDR3 spans 13 amino acids. This CDR3 reads CASSPYLQLELFF. The CDR3 DNA reads TGTGCCAGCAGCCCTTATCTCCAGTTGGAGCTGTTTTTT.

This clonotype was picked up many times. This chain uses TRBV10-3 with TRBJ2-7; TRBD1 matches at 8 bases. The trim removed 3 bases at V and 1 base at J, leaving 2 bases unmatched. Germline-derived CDR1 and CDR2 are ENHRY and SYGVKD. This CDR3 region has 14 residues. Here the CDR3 reads CAISDDRGSYEQYF. CDR3 DNA: TGTGCCATCAGTGACGACAGGGGATCCTACGAGCAGTACTTC.

This chain connects TRBV10-3 to TRBJ2-5; 7 bases line up with TRBD1. Germline CDR1 ENHRY, CDR2 SYGVKD. Unmatched junction bases numbered 12, after V lost 10 bases and J lost 4 bases. The CDR3 consists of 14 residues. The CDR3: CATAPDRAGETQYF. The CDR3 bases are TGTGCCACCGCTCCAGACAGGGCGGGAGAGACCCAGTACTTC.

The chain carries TRBV30 and TRBJ2-7, with TRBD2 matching over 8 bases. The germline V gene encodes CDR1 GTSNPN and CDR2 SVGIG (reference sequence). The J segment lost 6 bases and the V segment lost 1 base, leaving 2 bases of the junction unmatched. The CDR3 length is 12 residues. The CDR3 DNA reads TGTGCCTGGAGTGAACTAGCGGCCGAGCAGTACTTC. Protein product: CAWSELAAEQYF.

CDR3 loop: CASSTTRTDRGQETQYF. The CDR3 DNA reads TGTGCCAGTAGTACCACCCGGACAGATCGGGGCCAAGAGACCCAGTACTTC. The genes are TRBV19 and TRBJ2-5; TRBD1 might be the D (6 bases). This CDR3 spans 17 amino acids. V was pared by 4 bases and J by 1 base, with 19 bases between. The germline gives CDR1 LNHDA, CDR2 SQIVND (reference sequence).

The CDR3 is CSVWDRGNQPQHF. The CDR3 DNA reads as TGCAGCGTCTGGGACAGGGGGAATCAGCCCCAGCATTTT. The chain combines TRBV29-1 with TRBJ1-5, with TRBD1 matching over 11 bases. This CDR3 is 13 amino acids long. In germline, CDR1 is SQVTM, CDR2 ANQGSEA. V lost 6 bases to trimming and J lost 4 bases; unmatched junction nucleotides: 2.

In its sample, this clonotype was seen a few times. V gene TRBV9 combines with J gene TRBJ2-7; a weak D match, TRBD2 (5 bases). The CDR3 covers 13 residues. The V gene's germline CDR1 is SGDLS and CDR2 YYNGEE. V lost 2 bases and J 6 bases, leaving 12 bases between the germline ends. The CDR3 reads CASSVGETFEQYF. In DNA, the CDR3 is TGTGCCAGCAGCGTGGGAGAGACCTTCGAGCAGTACTTC. The full variable domain, its missing parts supplied by reference TRBV9 and TRBJ2-7, is DSGVTQTPKHLITATGQRVTLRCSPRSGDLSVYWYQQSLDQGLQFLIQYYNGEERAKGNILERFSAQQFPDLHSELNLSSLELGDSALYFCASSVGETFEQYFGPGTRLTVT.

As concerns this clonotype: Its ends do not fully match the called genes, so a read error is possible. V and J are TRBV6-5 and TRBJ2-5; D is perhaps TRBD1 or TRBD2 (5 bases each). The CDR3 runs 17 residues. Germline V lookup: CDR1 MNHEY, CDR2 SVGAGI. This chain's CDR3 is CASSYSIPQGVEETKYF. CDR3 DNA sequence: TGTGCCAGCAGTTACTCCATCCCTCAGGGAGTGGAAGAGACCAAGTACTTC.

This clonotype appeared many times. The rearrangement uses TRBV6-5 and TRBJ1-4; TRBD1 aligns across 11 bases. Germline trimming cut 0 bases from V and 9 bases from J; bases unmatched to any gene: 6. The CDR3 covers 16 residues. CDR1 and CDR2 (germline): MNHEY, SVGAGI. The chain's CDR3 is CASSYSTGTGGKKLFF. The CDR3, as DNA: TGTGCCAGCAGTTACTCGACTGGGACAGGGGGGAAAAAACTGTTTTTT.

This clonotype showed up just a few times. The chain joins TRBV12-3 or TRBV12-4 to TRBJ1-2, with D maybe TRBD1 (5 bases). The CDR3 spans 14 residues. Between the trimmed V and J ends, which lost 5 bases and 7 bases, there was a span of 17 bases. This CDR3 reads CASSMTTGRFGYTF. In DNA, the CDR3 is TGTGCCAGCAGTATGACTACGGGGCGCTTTGGCTACACCTTC.

This chain connects TRBV20-1 to TRBJ2-3; 7 positions match TRBD2. Germline-derived CDR1 and CDR2 are DFQATT and SNEGSKA (reference sequence). The length of the CDR3 is 11 residues. The junction had 1 base not matched to a gene; V was cut back by 4 bases and J by 6 bases. The CDR3 DNA reads as TGCAGTGCTAAAGCGGGGGATACGCAGTATTTT. It translates to CSAKAGDTQYF.

V gene TRBV20-1 combines with J gene TRBJ2-1; TRBD1 matches 9 bases. V lost 3 bases to trimming and J lost 8 bases; unmatched junction nucleotides: 8. This CDR3 has 14 residues. Germline CDR1 and CDR2: DFQATT and SNEGSKA (reference sequence). The CDR3 coding sequence is TGCAGTGCTAGCTCGGGACAGGGAACCTATGAGCAGTTCTTC. This encodes CSASSGQGTYEQFF.

The chain couples TRBV11-3 to TRBJ2-1; the D is unclear. Trimming left V 0 bases short and J 7 bases short, with 7 bases between. This CDR3 is built from 13 residues. Germline CDR1 is SGHNT and CDR2 is YENEEA. In nucleotides, the CDR3 is TGTGCCAGCAGCTTAGAAACTGCTAATGAGCAGTTCTTC. Its translation: CASSLETANEQFF.